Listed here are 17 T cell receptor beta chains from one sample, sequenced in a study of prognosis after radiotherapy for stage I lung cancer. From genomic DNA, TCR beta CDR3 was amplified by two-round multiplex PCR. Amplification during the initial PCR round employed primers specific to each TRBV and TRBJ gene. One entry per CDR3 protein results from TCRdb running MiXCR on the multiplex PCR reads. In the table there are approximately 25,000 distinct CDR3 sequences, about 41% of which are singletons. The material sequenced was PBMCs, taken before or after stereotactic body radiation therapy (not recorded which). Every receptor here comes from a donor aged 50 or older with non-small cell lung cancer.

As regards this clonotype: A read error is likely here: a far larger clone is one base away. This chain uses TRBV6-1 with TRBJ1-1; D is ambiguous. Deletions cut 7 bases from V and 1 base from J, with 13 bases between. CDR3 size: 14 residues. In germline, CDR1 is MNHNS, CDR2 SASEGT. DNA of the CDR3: TGTGCCAGCATTTTCCGAAGACAGAACACTGAAGCTTTCTTT. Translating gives CASIFRRQNTEAFF.

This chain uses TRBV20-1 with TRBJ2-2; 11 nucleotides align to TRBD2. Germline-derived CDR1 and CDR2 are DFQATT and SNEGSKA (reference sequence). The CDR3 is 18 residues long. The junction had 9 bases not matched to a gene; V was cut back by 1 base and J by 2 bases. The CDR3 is CSARVSSGRSTNTGELFF. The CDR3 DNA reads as TGCAGTGCTAGAGTTTCTAGCGGGAGGTCGACAAACACCGGGGAGCTGTTTTTT.

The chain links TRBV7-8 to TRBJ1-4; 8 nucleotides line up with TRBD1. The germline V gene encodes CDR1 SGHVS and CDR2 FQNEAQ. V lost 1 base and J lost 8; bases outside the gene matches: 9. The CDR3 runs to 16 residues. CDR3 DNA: TGTGCCAGCAGCTTAGGGCAGGGGGCGACGGGCGAAAAACTGTTTTTT. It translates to CASSLGQGATGEKLFF.

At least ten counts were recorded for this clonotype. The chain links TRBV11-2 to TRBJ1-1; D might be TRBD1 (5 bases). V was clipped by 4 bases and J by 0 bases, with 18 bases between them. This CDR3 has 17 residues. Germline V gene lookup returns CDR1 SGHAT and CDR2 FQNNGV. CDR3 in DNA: TGTGCCAGCAGCTCCCACGGGACTGGGTCCATGAACACTGAAGCTTTCTTT. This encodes CASSSHGTGSMNTEAFF.

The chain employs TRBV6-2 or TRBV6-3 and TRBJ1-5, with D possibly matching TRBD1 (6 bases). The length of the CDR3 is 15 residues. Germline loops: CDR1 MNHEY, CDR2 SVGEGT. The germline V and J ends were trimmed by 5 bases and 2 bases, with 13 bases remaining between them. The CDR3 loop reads CASSEGGFGNQPQHF. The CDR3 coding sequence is TGTGCCAGCAGTGAAGGGGGATTTGGCAATCAGCCCCAGCATTTT.

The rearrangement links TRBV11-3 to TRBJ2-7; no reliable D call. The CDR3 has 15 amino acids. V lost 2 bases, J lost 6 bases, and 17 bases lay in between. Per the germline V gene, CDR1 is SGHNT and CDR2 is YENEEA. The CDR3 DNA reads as TGTGCCAGCAGCTTATTGGGAAGGGTAGGTGGCGAGCAGTACTTC. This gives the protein CASSLLGRVGGEQYF.

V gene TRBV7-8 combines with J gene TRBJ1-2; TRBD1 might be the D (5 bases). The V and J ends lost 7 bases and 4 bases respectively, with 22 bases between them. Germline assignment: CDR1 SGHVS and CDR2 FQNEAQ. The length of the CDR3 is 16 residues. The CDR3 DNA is TGTGCCAGCACCCTGACCCGCGGGGGAGTGGGCTATGGCTACACCTTC. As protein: CASTLTRGGVGYGYTF.

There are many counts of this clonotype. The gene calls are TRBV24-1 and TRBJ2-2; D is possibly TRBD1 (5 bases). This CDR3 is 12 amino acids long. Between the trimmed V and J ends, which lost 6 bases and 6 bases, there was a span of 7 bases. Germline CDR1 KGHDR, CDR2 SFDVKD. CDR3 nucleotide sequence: TGTGCCACCAGTCAGGGCGCCGGGGAGCTGTTTTTT. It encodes CATSQGAGELFF.

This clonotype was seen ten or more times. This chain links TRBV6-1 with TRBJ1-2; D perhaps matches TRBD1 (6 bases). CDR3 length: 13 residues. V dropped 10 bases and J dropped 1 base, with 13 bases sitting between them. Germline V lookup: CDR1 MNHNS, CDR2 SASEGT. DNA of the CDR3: TGTGCCATCCCAAGGGGGGATAACTATGGCTACACCTTC. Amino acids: CAIPRGDNYGYTF.

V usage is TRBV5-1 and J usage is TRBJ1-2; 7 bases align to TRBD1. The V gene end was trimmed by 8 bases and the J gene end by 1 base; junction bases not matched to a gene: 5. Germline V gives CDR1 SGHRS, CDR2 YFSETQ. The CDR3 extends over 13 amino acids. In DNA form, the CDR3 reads TGCGCCAGTACCACAGGGGTTAACTATGGCTACACCTTC. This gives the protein CASTTGVNYGYTF.

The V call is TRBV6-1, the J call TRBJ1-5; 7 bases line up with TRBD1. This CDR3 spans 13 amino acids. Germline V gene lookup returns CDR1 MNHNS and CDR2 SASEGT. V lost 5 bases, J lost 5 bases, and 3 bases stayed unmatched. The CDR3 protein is CASSTGEYQPQHF. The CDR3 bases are TGTGCCAGCAGTACAGGGGAATATCAGCCCCAGCATTTT.

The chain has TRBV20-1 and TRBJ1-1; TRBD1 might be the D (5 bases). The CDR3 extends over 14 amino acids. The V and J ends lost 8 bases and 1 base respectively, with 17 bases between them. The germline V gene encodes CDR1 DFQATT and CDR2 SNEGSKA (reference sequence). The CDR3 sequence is CSSRRGRKNTEAFF. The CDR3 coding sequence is TGCAGTTCTCGGAGGGGACGGAAGAACACTGAAGCTTTCTTT.

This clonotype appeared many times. CDR3 sequence: CASSDSNGNSPLHF. In DNA, the CDR3 is TGTGCCAGCAGTGACTCAAACGGGAATTCACCCCTCCACTTT. The chain recombines TRBV6-4 with TRBJ1-6; unclear D gene. Germline CDR1 is MRHNA and CDR2 is SNTAGT. Between the trimmed V and J ends, which lost 0 bases and 7 bases, there was a span of 7 bases. This CDR3 has 14 residues.

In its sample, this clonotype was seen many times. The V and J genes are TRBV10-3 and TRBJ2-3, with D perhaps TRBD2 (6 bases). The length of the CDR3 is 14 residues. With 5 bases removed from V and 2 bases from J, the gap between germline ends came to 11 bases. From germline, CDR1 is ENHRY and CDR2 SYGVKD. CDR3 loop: CAISRDSFTDTQYF. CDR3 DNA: TGTGCCATCAGTCGGGACTCATTCACAGATACGCAGTATTTT.

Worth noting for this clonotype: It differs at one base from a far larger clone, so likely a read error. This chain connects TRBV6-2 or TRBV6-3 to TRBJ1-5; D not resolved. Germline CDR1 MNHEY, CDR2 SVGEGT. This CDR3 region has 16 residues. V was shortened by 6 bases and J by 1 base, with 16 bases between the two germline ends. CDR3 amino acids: CASRHLGRTSNQPQHF. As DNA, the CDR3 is TGTGCCAGCAGACACCTTGGGCGAACCAGCAATCAGCCCCAGCATTTT.

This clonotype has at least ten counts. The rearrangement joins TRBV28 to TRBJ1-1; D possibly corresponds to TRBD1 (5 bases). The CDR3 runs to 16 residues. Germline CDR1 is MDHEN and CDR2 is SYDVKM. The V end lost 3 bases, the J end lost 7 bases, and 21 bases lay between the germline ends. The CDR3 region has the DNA TGTGCCAGCAGTTTTAGGGGCACCCTCCGTAGAGATGAAGCTTTCTTT. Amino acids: CASSFRGTLRRDEAFF.

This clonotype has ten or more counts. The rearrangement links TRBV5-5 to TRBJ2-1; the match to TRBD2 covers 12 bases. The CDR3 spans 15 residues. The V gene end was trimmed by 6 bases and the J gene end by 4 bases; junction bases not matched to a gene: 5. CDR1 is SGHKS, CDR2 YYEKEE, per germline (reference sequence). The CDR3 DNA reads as TGTGCCAGCACTAGACTAGCGGGGGTATACAATGAGCAGTTCTTC. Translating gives CASTRLAGVYNEQFF. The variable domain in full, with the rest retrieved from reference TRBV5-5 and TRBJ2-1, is DAGVTQSPTHLIKTRGQQVTLRCSPISGHKSVSWYQQVLGQGPQFIFQYYEKEERGRGNFPDRFSARQFPNYSSELNVNALLLGDSALYLCASTRLAGVYNEQFFGPGTRLTVL.